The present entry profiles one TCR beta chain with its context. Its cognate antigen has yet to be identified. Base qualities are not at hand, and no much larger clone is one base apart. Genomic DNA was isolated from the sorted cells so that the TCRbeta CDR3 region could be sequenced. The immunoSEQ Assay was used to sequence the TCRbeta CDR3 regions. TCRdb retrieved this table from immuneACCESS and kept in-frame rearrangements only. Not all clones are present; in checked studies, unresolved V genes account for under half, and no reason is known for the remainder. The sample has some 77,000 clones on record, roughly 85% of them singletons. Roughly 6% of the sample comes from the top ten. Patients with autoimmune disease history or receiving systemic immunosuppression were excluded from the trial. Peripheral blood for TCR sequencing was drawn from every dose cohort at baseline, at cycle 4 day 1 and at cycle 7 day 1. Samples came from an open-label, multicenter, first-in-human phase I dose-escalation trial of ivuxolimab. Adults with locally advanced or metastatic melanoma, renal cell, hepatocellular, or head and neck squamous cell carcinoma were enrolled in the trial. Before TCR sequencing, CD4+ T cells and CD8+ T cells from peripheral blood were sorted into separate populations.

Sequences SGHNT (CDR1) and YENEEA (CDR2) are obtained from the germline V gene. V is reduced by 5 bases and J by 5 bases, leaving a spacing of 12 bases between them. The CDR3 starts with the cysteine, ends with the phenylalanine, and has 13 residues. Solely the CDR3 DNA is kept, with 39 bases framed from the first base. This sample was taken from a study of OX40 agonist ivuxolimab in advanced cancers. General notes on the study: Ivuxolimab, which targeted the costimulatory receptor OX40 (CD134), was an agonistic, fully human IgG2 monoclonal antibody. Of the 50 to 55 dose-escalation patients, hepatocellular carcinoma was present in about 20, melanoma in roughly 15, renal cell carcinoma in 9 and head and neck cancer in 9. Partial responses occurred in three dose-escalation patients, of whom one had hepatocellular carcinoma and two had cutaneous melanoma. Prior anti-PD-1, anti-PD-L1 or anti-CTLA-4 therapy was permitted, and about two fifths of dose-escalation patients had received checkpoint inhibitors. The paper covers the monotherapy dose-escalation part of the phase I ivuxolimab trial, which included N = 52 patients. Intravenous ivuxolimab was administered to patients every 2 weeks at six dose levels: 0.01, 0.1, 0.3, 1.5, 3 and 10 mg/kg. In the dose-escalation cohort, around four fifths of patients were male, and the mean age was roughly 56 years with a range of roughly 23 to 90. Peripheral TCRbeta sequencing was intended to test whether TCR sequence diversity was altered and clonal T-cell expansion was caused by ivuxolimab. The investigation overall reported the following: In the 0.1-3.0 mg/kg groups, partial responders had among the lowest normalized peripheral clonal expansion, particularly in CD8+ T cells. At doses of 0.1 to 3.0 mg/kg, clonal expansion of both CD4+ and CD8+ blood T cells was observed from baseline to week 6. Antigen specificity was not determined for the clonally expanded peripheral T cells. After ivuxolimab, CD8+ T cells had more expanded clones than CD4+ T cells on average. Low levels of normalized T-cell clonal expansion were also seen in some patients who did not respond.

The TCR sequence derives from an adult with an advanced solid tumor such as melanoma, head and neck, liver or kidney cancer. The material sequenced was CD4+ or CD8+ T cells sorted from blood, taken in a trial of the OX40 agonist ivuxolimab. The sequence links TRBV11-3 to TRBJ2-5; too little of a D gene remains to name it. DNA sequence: TGTGCCAGCAGCCTTCTTGGCCGGGAGACCCAGTACTTC. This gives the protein CASSLLGRETQYF.